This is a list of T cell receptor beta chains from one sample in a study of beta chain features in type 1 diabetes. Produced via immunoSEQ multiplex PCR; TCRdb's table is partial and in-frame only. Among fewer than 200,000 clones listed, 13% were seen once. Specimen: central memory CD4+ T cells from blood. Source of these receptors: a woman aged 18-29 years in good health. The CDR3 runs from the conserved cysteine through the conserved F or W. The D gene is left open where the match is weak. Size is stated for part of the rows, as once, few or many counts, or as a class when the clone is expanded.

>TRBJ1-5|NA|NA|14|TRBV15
TGTGCCACCAGCAGAGATCGGGGCAATCAGCCCCAGCATTTT
CATSRDRGNQPQHF
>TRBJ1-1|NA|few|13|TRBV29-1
TGCAGCGTTCTAGAGGAAAGGAACACTGAAGCTTTCTTT
CSVLEERNTEAFF
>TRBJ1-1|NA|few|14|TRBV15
TGTGCCACCAGCGGGAGGGTGGTCTACACTGAAGCTTTCTTT
CATSGRVVYTEAFF
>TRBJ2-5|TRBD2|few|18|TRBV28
TGTGCCAGCAGTTTACGGACTAGCGGGAGATTGGGTAAAGAGACCCAGTACTTC
CASSLRTSGRLGKETQYF
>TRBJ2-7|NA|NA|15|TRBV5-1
TGCGCCAGCCCTTACCTCCAAGAAACAACCTACGAGCAGTACTTC
CASPYLQETTYEQYF
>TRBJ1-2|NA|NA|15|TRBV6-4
TGTGCCAGCAGATCGGGACAATCCGCTAACTATGGCTACACCTTC
CASRSGQSANYGYTF
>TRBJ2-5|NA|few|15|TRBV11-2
TGTGCCAGCAGTAGCGTACAGGGCTTCCTAGAGACCCAGTACTTC
CASSSVQGFLETQYF
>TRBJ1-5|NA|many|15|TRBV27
TGTGCCAGCAGTCAGGAACGGACAGGCAATCAGCCCCAGCATTTT
CASSQERTGNQPQHF
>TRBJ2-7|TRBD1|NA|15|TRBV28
TGTGCCAGCAGTCGTCCCGGGACAGGAGACTACGAGCAGTACTTC
CASSRPGTGDYEQYF
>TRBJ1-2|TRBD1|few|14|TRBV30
TGTGCCTGGGAGGACAGGGCCATCTTGTATGGCTACACCTTC
CAWEDRAILYGYTF
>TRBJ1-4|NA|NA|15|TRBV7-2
TGTGCCAGCAGCGGCTCCGGGTCGACTTTTGGGAAACTGTTTTTT
CASSGSGSTFGKLFF
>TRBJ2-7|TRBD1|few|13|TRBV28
TGTGCCAGCAGTTTTGACAGGGAATACGAGCAGTACTTC
CASSFDREYEQYF
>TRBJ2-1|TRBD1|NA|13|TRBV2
TGTGCCAGCATGCGGACAGGTTACAATGAGCAGTTCTTC
CASMRTGYNEQFF
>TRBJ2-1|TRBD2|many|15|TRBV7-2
TGTGCCAGCAGCTTAGCGGCGGGAGGGCAGAATGAGCAGTTCTTC
CASSLAAGGQNEQFF
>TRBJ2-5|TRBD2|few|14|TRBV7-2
TGTGCCAGCAGCTTAGAACTAGCGGAGGAGACCCAGTACTTC
CASSLELAEETQYF
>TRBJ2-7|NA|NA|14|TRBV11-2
TGTGCCAGCAGCCTTAATACAGGGATTTACGAGCAGTACTTC
CASSLNTGIYEQYF
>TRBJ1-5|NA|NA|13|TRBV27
TGTGCCAGCAGAGAAGAGGGAAATCAGCCCCAGCATTTT
CASREEGNQPQHF
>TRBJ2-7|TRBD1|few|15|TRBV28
TGTGCCAGCAGTCGGCGGACAGGGGGCGCGTCCGAGCAGTACTTC
CASSRRTGGASEQYF
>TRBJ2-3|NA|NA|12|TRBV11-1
TGTGCCAGCGGCGGGTTATCAGATACGCAGTATTTT
CASGGLSDTQYF
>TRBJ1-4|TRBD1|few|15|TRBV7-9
TGTGCCAGCAGCTCACAGGGGGCAGGAAATGAAAAACTGTTTTTT
CASSSQGAGNEKLFF
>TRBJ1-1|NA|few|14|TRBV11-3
TGTGCCAGCAGCTTCTCAGGGGCTAACACTGAAGCTTTCTTT
CASSFSGANTEAFF
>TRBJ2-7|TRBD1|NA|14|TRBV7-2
TGTGCCAGCAGCCCCCGGACAGGGAAGGACGAGCAGTACTTC
CASSPRTGKDEQYF